This T cell receptor beta chain stems from a study of T cells in Graves' hyperthyroidism and ophthalmopathy. V was cut by 3 bases and J by 3 bases, with 12 bases left in between. The CDR3 length is 15 residues. Regarding the study as a whole: Peripheral blood also featured most of the thyroid clonotypes expanded above 0.001.

Clinical symptoms, serum thyroxine, TRAb, thyroid ultrasound and orbital computed tomography informed diagnoses. The PBMCs were taken from about 10 ml of fresh peripheral blood. RNA transcripts yielded amplified TCR beta CDR3 regions. Researchers ran a first-round RT-PCR on the TCR CDR3 using the HTBI primer set. TCRdb ran MiXCR on the multiplex PCR reads and lists one entry per CDR3 protein. The sample includes about 600,000 distinct CDR3 sequences, approximately 14% seen only once; the top ten take around 12%. The sample holds many counts of this clonotype. Its antigen remains unidentified. The J gene is TRBJ2-1, the V gene TRBV12-3 or TRBV12-4; D perhaps matches TRBD2 (6 bases). This sequence was found in a woman aged 45-60 years with Graves' ophthalmopathy. Sample: blood. The CDR3 coding sequence is TGTGCCAGCAGTTTGTTGGGAGGCGGCTACAATGAGCAGTTCTTC. Encoded protein: CASSLLGGGYNEQFF.